This T cell receptor (beta chain) was recovered during a study of T cell repertoires in aging, cancer and after chemotherapy. The template was genomic DNA from peripheral blood, not RNA. On this clonotype itself: Its antigen is currently unknown.

Overall study findings and caveats: Across the chemotherapy interval, each cancer cohort showed higher median generation probability, suggesting thymic rebound. Loss of evenness, beyond lost richness, contributed to age-related TCR diversity decline in cancer patients.

A mixed TRB-A/B primer pool amplified rearranged TRB by multiplex touch-down PCR. TCRdb ran MiXCR on the multiplex PCR reads and lists one entry per CDR3 protein. The data contain about 4,100 distinct CDR3 sequences, roughly 26% of them singletons. This CDR3 region has 14 residues. Germline CDR1 and CDR2: DFQATT and SNEGSKA (reference sequence). Losses at the gene ends were 6 bases for V and 5 bases for J; bases not matched to a gene: 9. Sequencing was carried out using blood. The sequence was collected from a human donor with a solid tumor. The chain couples TRBV20-1 to TRBJ2-7; 11 bases are a match to TRBD2. For the CDR3, the DNA is TGCAGTGCGGAGCCGACTAGCGGGACCGACGAGCAGTACTTC. Its protein product is CSAEPTSGTDEQYF.